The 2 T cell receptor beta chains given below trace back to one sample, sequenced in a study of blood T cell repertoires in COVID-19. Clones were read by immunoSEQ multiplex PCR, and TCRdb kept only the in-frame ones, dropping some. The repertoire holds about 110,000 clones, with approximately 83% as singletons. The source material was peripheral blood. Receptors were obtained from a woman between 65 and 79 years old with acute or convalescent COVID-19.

The CDR3 DNA reads TGCGCCAGCAGGCGACGACAGGGCTACGAGCAGTACGTC. Its protein is CASRRRQGYEQYV. The genes are TRBV10-1 and TRBJ2-7; 7 positions agree with TRBD1. The J segment lost 3 bases and the V segment lost 6 bases, leaving 5 bases of the junction unmatched. Looked up from germline, CDR1 is WNHNN and CDR2 is SYGVQD (reference sequence). The CDR3 has 13 amino acids.

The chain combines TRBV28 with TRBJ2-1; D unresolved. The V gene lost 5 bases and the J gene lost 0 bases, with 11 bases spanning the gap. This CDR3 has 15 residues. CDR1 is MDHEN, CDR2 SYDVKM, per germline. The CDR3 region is CASSPLRISYNEQFF. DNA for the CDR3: TGTGCCAGCAGTCCCCTCCGTATCTCCTACAATGAGCAGTTCTTC.